This paragraph reports one T cell receptor (beta chain). Its antigen is undetermined. Profiled with immunoSEQ multiplex PCR; TCRdb holds only in-frame clones, not every one. The sample shows about 79,000 clones, about 74% of them seen only once. Sequencing followed a ViraFEST assay step that expanded antigen-specific CD4+ T cells with viral peptide pools. Cells that had been cultured for 9 to 10 days were the source of isolated CD4+ T cells. These data originate in a study of vaccination effects on CD4 cells after COVID-19. Study-wide points: Cross-reaction with common cold coronaviruses was seen in only 1 of 255 vaccine-induced clones from healthy vaccinees. Only a few convalescent patients and no early post-infection timepoints featured in the study.

Germline V gene data show CDR1 as MNHEY and CDR2 as SVGAGI. The CDR3 spans 12 residues. Trimming took 8 bases from V and 9 from J, leaving 13 bases between them. The source is a human donor who received a COVID-19 vaccine. The chain joins TRBV6-5 to TRBJ1-4, with unresolved D. The material was CD4+ T cells from PBMCs cultured with HCoV-229E spike peptides, obtained before COVID-19 vaccination. Written as DNA, the CDR3 is TGTGCCAGCTCGGTGGAGGGCCAAAAACTGTTTTTT. Translating it yields CASSVEGQKLFF.